This TCR beta chain was captured by sequencing in a study of T cell responses to AZD1222 COVID-19 vaccine. About the research overall: Second doses were pooled across both intervals (about 4 or about 12 weeks).

Study-level findings and limits: Most donors were white British, females outnumbered males, and clonal diversity was possibly underestimated.

The table came from immunoSEQ multiplex PCR; TCRdb's copy has only in-frame clones and leaves some out. The table lists more than 95,000 clones, more than 75% of them singletons. As to this clone: As yet, its antigen is unknown.

The specimen comprised peripheral blood, sampled on day 0 of AZD1222 vaccination. The receptor was isolated from an adult in good health.

In nucleotides, the CDR3 is TGTGCCAGCAGCTTAGGGGGTGAACGGGGTGAAGCTTTCTTT. As protein: CASSLGGERGEAFF. The chain employs TRBV7-2 and TRBJ1-1; D not resolved. Germline CDR1 reads SGHTA; CDR2 reads FQGNSA. V lost 1 base, J lost 7 bases, and 13 bases lay in between. CDR3 length equals 14 residues.